This TCR beta chain was recorded in a study of T cells after yellow fever vaccination (dated by TCRdb to about 2019). Turning to the overall study: The SMART-Seq v4 Ultra Low Input RNA kit was used to prepare libraries from fractions with low cell numbers. Blood samples were taken at several timepoints before and after primary and secondary immunization, and bulk PBMC replicates and cell subsets were isolated. To follow T-cell clones before and after primary and booster YFV17D yellow fever vaccination, bulk TCR alpha and beta repertoires were sequenced over time. Two healthy male donors, one aged 18 to 30 and one aged 30 to 40 years, made up the cohort.

A remark on this clonotype: Its antigen target is currently unknown. Sequence at one end of the junction differs from germline and may be a read error.

Sequencer: Illumina NovaSeq 6000. TCR cDNA was made using 5'RACE template switching, a step that added a universal primer site and unique molecular identifiers. Priming of cDNA synthesis was performed from both the TCR alpha and TCR beta constant segments. Two PCR steps were used to amplify libraries, with sample barcodes and sequencing adapters being added in the second step. Sequencing of libraries was done on Illumina HiSeq 2500 (2x100 bp) or NovaSeq (2x150 bp). On the study's bioinformatics: MIGEC handled demultiplexing of reads and collapsing into UMI consensus sequences, while MiXCR performed V(D)J alignment. Using edgeR on replicate PBMC samples, clonotypes were called vaccine-responding if FDR was below 0.01 and the log2 fold change was above 5 up to day 15. CD4 or CD8 identity was assigned to each bulk clonotype according to whether the clonotype was present at higher abundance in the sequenced CD4 repertoire or the sequenced CD8 repertoire. The public reads were quality trimmed at Q25 with fastp and then assembled into clones with MiXCR by TCRdb, keeping productive beta chains. Rows merge per CDR3 protein into single entries with the most common DNA and genes. The V and J calls follow TCRdb's processing rather than the paper's. Counted in this sample were roughly 340,000 distinct CDR3 sequences; 3% to 4.5% of them appeared once. Less than 25% of the sample goes to the ten largest clones.

The treatment or condition label, read with the paper, signifies: live attenuated yellow fever vaccine strain. At each blood-draw timepoint, two biological replicates of bulk PBMCs were obtained. PBMCs were isolated from peripheral blood using a standard Ficoll-Paque protocol. RNA was extracted with TriZol from bulk PBMCs, CD4 and CD8 fractions, and dextramer-positive and dextramer-negative fractions. The CDR3 measures 12 amino acids from cysteine to phenylalanine. Just the 36-base CDR3 DNA is kept, in frame starting at base 1. CDR1 SEHNR and CDR2 FQNEAQ are derived from the germline V gene (reference sequence). Study-wide conclusions, independent of this receptor: Most clones expanded after primary vaccination were re-detected after the booster (96% of CD4 and approximately 88% of CD8), suggesting broad memory maintenance. Only a couple of donors were included in the study, so the extent to which the findings can be generalized is limited. Computational filtering was needed because FACS-sorted repertoires could contain abundant contaminating clonotypes from the bulk population. The secondary T-cell response was weaker than the primary response but faster, peaking on day 5 instead of day 15. A small share of clonotypes occurred in both CD4 and CD8 compartments, likely arising from convergent recombination.

This chain joins TRBV7-9 to TRBJ2-3; the D gene remains uncertain. This sequence originates from a man younger than 35 who received the YFV17D yellow fever vaccine. Sequencing used PBMCs, obtained 5 days after the yellow fever booster vaccination. DNA sequence: TGTGCCAGCAGCTTAGACAGCTATACGAAGTATTTT. This encodes CASSLDSYTKYF.